The clone carrying this T cell receptor beta chain appeared a few times. What it binds is not known. Amplification yielded TCR beta CDR3 regions, with RNA transcripts as the source. Carried out on the TCR CDR3, a first-round RT-PCR used the HTBI primer set. Each CDR3 protein is one row after TCRdb ran MiXCR on the multiplex PCR reads. The sample consists of roughly 550,000 distinct CDR3 sequences, more than 15% of them appearing once. This entry comes from a study of T cells in Graves' hyperthyroidism and ophthalmopathy. Study information: Any treatment followed the collection of peripheral blood at initial diagnosis.

Germline CDR1 and CDR2: WSHSY and SAAADI. V was cut by 8 bases and J by 8 bases, with 10 bases left in between. This CDR3 is 11 amino acids long. General study findings and limits: A model using 13 V-J features told ophthalmopathy apart from stable hyperthyroidism.

Sample: blood. The rearrangement joins TRBV10-2 to TRBJ2-1, with D unclear. The TCR comes from a woman aged 30 to 39 with Graves' ophthalmopathy. The CDR3 DNA reads as TGCGCCAGCGGTCAGTCGGATGAGCAGTTCTTC. Its protein product is CASGQSDEQFF.